This T cell receptor beta chain was sequenced in a study of blood T cell repertoires in COVID-19. The wider study: From the United States, Italy and Spain came samples of acute and convalescent COVID-19. T cells, B-cell-depleted T cells, or PBMCs supplied cDNA or gDNA.

CDR1 is ENHRY and CDR2 is SYGVKD in the germline V gene. Trimming removed 6 bases at V and 2 bases at J, with 19 bases between. The CDR3 sequence is 16 residues long. In the authors' workflow: Using reference gene primer amplification, nucleated cell counts were estimated. Libraries were prepared by immunoSEQ multiplex PCR; TCRdb keeps only in-frame clonotypes and omits some of them. V and J calls and clone size are given by that table; D and trimming were obtained from the DNA. Of some 250,000 clones listed, over 65% were seen once; the top ten hold 3% to 3.5%. V and J are TRBV10-3 and TRBJ2-5; D might be TRBD1 (7 bases). The receptor comes from a woman of 80 years or more with acute or convalescent COVID-19. Sequencing was done on a sample of peripheral blood. The CDR3 DNA is TGTGCCATCAGCCAAAAATTCCCAGGGGGGCAAGAGACCCAGTACTTC. This codes for CAISQKFPGGQETQYF.